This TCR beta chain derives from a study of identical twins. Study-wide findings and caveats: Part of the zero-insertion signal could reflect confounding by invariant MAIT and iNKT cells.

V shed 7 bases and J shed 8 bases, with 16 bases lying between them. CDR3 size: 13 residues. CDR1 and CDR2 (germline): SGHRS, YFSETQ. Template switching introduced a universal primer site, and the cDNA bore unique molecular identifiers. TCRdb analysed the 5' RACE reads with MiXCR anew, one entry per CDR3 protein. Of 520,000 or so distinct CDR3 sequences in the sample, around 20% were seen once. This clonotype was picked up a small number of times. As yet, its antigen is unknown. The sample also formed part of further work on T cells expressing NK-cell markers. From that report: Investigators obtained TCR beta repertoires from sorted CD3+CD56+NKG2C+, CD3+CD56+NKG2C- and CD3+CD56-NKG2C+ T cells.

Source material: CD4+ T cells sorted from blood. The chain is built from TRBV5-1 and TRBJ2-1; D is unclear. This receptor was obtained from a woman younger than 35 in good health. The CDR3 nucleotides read TGCGCCAGCCGAAAGGGCGGCAGCGATGAGCAGTTCTTC. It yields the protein CASRKGGSDEQFF. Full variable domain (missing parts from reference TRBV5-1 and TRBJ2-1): KAGVTQTPRYLIKTRGQQVTLSCSPISGHRSVSWYQQTPGQGLQFLFEYFSETQRNKGNFPGRFSGRQFSNSRSEMNVSTLELGDSALYLCASRKGGSDEQFFGPGTRLTVL.